What follows are 7 T cell receptor beta chains derived from one specimen sequenced in a study of blood T cell repertoires in COVID-19. Method: immunoSEQ multiplex PCR; TCRdb's copy keeps in-frame clones and lacks some. The sample records 200,000 to 300,000 clones, roughly 76% being singletons. Sequenced input: peripheral blood. Every receptor here comes from a woman older than 75 with COVID-19, enrolled during active disease.

This rearrangement joins TRBV4-2 to TRBJ1-5, with no clear D. Per germline, CDR1 LGHNA and CDR2 YNFKEQ. Trimming left V 0 bases short and J 5 bases short, with 5 bases between. The CDR3 runs 13 residues. CDR3 sequence: CASSQDSHQPQHF. In DNA form, the CDR3 reads TGTGCCAGCAGCCAAGACAGTCATCAGCCCCAGCATTTT.

This chain joins TRBV7-3 and TRBJ1-3; D possibly corresponds to TRBD1 (6 bases). The CDR3 is 16 residues long. Germline values: CDR1 SGHTA, CDR2 FQGTGA. The ends were cut back, 0 bases at V and 8 bases at J, with 17 bases in the middle. This CDR3 reads CASSLTGGENRDTIYF. CDR3 nucleotides: TGTGCCAGCAGCTTAACAGGGGGGGAAAACCGAGACACCATATATTTT.

The chain uses TRBV3-1 (or the pseudogene TRBV3-2) and TRBJ1-4, with D perhaps TRBD1 (6 bases). Germline V gene data show CDR1 as LGHDT and CDR2 as YNNKEL (reference sequence). The CDR3 spans 16 residues. V was cut by 4 bases and J by 8 bases, with 20 bases left in between. CDR3: CASSLSGGGVGEKLFF. The DNA for the CDR3 is TGTGCCAGCAGCCTTTCTGGAGGGGGGGTAGGGGAAAAACTGTTTTTT.

A single count supports this clone. V is TRBV10-1 and J is TRBJ2-7, with no clear D. Germline V CDR1 and CDR2: WNHNN, SYGVQD (reference sequence). V was shortened by 0 bases and J by 7 bases, with 10 bases between the two germline ends. The CDR3 contains 13 residues. CDR3 sequence reads: CASSESSTLEQYF. The CDR3 DNA follows: TGCGCCAGCAGTGAGTCGAGTACCCTGGAGCAGTACTTC.

The CDR3 reads CASSDRGLFLYNEQFF. The CDR3 DNA is TGTGCCAGCAGTGACCGAGGACTGTTCTTGTACAATGAGCAGTTCTTC. V gene TRBV6-4 combines with J gene TRBJ2-1; TRBD2 is a possible D gene (5 bases). The CDR3 covers 16 residues. Trimming pared 2 bases from V and 4 bases from J, leaving 15 bases between. Germline V gives CDR1 MRHNA, CDR2 SNTAGT.

The chain joins TRBV4-1 to TRBJ1-5, with D perhaps matching TRBD1 (5 bases). The CDR3 is 14 residues long. Looked up from germline, CDR1 is MGHRA and CDR2 is YSYEKL. V lost 0 bases and J 14 bases, leaving 17 bases between the germline ends. The CDR3 loop reads CASSQEWPARAEHF. Written as DNA, the CDR3 is TGCGCCAGCAGCCAAGAATGGCCCGCCAGGGCGGAGCATTTT.

J is TRBJ2-1 and V is TRBV30, with D perhaps matching TRBD2 (5 bases). CDR1 is GTSNPN and CDR2 is SVGIG in the germline V gene (reference sequence). CDR3 length: 16 residues. Trimming stripped 1 base from V and 6 bases from J, with 19 bases between. The CDR3 DNA follows: TGTGCCTGGAGTGAAACCCCTACGACTATCTTCAATGAGCAGTTCTTC. Its protein product is CAWSETPTTIFNEQFF.